This T cell receptor beta chain was documented in a study of T cells in Graves' hyperthyroidism and ophthalmopathy. The TCR beta CDR3 regions underwent amplification using RNA transcripts as the source. HTBI primers drove first-round RT-PCR of the TCR CDR3. TCRdb re-called the multiplex PCR reads with MiXCR, one entry per CDR3 protein. The table has hundreds of thousands of distinct CDR3 sequences, 15% to 20% seen once. Hyperthyroidism, newly diagnosed and lasting under 2 months, affected patients aged 18 to 65. V lost 4 bases, J lost 4 bases, and 7 bases lay in between. This CDR3 has 13 residues. CDR1 MNHEY and CDR2 SMNVEV come from the germline V gene (reference sequence).

This chain joins TRBV27 and TRBJ2-2; no clear D gene. The clonotype originates from a woman aged 45-65 years with Graves' hyperthyroidism that later progressed to Graves' ophthalmopathy. The source material was blood. The CDR3 nucleotides read TGTGCCAGCAGTTATTCGGTCACCGGGGAGCTGTTTTTT. This encodes CASSYSVTGELFF.